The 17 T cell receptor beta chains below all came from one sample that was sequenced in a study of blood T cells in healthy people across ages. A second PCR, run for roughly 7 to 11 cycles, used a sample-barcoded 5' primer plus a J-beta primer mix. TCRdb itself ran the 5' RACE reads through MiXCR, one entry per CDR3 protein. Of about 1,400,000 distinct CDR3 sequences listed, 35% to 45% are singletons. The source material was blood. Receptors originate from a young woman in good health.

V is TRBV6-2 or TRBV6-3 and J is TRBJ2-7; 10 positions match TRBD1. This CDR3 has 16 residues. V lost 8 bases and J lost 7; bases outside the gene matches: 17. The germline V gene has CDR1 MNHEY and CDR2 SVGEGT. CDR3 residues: CASREVRGQGFGEQYF. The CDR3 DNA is TGTGCCAGCCGCGAAGTTAGGGGACAGGGGTTCGGTGAGCAGTACTTC.

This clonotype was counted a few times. CDR3 nucleotides: TGCAGTGCTAGAGAACTGGGGTATAACTATGGCTACACCTTC. Translated, it gives CSARELGYNYGYTF. The gene calls are TRBV20-1 and TRBJ1-2, with D uncertain. This CDR3 has 14 amino acids. V lost 0 bases to trimming and J lost 1 base, with 9 bases between them. The germline V gene has CDR1 DFQATT and CDR2 SNEGSKA (reference sequence).

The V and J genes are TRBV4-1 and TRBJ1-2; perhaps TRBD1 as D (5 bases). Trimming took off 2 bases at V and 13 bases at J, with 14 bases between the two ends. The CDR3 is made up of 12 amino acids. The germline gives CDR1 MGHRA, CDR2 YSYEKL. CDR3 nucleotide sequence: TGCGCCAGCAGCCAATTGGGGCAGGGACGCACCTTC. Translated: CASSQLGQGRTF.

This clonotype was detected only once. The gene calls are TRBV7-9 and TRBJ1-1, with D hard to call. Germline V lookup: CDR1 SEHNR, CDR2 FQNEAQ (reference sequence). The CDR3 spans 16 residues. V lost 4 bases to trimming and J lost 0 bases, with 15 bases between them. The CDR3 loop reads CASSSWVTLMNTEAFF. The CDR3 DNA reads TGTGCCAGCAGCTCCTGGGTGACCCTCATGAACACTGAAGCTTTCTTT.

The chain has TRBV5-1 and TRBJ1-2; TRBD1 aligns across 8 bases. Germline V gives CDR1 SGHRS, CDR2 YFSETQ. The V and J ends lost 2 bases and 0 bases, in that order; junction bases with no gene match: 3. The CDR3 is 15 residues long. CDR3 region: CASSLQGDPNYGYTF. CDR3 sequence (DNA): TGCGCCAGCAGCTTACAGGGGGACCCTAACTATGGCTACACCTTC.

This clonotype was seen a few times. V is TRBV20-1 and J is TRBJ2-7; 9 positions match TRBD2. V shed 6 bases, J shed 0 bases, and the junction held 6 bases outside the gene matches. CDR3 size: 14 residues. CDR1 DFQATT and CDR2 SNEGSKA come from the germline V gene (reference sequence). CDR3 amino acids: CSAENSGSSYEQYF. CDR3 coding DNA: TGCAGTGCGGAAAATAGCGGGAGCTCCTACGAGCAGTACTTC.

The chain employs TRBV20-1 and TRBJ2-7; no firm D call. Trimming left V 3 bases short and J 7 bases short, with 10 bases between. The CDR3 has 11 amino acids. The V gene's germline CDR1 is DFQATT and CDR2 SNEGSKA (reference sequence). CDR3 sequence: CSARVDNEQYF. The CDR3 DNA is TGCAGTGCTAGGGTCGATAATGAGCAGTACTTC.

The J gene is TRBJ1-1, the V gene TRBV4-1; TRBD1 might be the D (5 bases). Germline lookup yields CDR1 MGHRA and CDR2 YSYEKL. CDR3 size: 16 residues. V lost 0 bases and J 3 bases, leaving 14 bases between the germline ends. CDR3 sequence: CASSQDMTETYTEAFF. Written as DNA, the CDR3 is TGCGCCAGCAGCCAAGATATGACAGAGACCTACACTGAAGCTTTCTTT.

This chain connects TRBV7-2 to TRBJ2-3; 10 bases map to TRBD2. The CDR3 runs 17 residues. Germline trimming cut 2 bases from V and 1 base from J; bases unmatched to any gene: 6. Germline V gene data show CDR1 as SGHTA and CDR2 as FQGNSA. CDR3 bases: TGTGCCAGCAGCTTAAGTAGCGGGGGGTGGGGCACAGATACGCAGTATTTT. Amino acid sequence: CASSLSSGGWGTDTQYF.

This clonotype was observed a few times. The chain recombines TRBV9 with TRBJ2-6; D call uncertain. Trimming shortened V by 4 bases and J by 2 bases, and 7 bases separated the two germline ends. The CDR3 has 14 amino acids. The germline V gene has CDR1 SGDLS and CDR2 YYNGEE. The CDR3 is CASSPAPGANVLTF. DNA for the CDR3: TGTGCCAGCAGCCCGGCCCCTGGGGCCAACGTCCTGACTTTC.

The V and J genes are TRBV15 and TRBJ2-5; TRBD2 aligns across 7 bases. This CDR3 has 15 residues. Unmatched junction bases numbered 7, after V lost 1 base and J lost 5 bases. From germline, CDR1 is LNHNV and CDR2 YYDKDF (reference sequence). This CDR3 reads CATSRGSGGGETQYF. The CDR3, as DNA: TGTGCCACCAGCAGAGGATCGGGGGGAGGGGAGACCCAGTACTTC.

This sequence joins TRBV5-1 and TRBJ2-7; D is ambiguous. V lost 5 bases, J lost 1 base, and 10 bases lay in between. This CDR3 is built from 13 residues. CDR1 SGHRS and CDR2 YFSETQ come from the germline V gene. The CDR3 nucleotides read TGCGCCAGCAGTAAAGAATGGTCCTACGAGCAGTACTTC. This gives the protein CASSKEWSYEQYF.

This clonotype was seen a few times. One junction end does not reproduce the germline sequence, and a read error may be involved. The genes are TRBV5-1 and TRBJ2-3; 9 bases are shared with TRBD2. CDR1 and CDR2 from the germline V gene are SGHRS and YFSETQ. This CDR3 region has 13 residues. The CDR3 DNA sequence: TGTGCCAGCCGGACTAGCGGCACAGATACGCAGTATTTT. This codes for CASRTSGTDTQYF.

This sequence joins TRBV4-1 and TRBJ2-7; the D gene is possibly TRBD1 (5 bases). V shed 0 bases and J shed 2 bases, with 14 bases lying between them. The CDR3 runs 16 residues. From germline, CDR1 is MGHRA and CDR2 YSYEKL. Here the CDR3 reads CASSQESSRQTYEQYF. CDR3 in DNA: TGCGCCAGCAGCCAAGAAAGTAGTCGACAGACCTACGAGCAGTACTTC.

The CDR3: CASSFVQGANEAFF. The CDR3 DNA is TGTGCCAGCAGCTTTGTACAGGGGGCGAATGAAGCTTTCTTT. This sequence joins TRBV7-9 and TRBJ1-1; 9 bases match TRBD1. The germline V gene has CDR1 SEHNR and CDR2 FQNEAQ (reference sequence). This CDR3 contains 14 residues. Losses at the gene ends were 3 bases for V and 7 bases for J; bases not matched to a gene: 6.

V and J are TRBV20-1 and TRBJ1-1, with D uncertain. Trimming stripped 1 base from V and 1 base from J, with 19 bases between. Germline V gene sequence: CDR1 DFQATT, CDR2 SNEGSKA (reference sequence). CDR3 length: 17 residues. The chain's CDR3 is CSARVSVEGLSNTEAFF. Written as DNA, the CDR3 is TGCAGTGCTAGAGTTAGTGTGGAAGGCCTTTCGAACACTGAAGCTTTCTTT.

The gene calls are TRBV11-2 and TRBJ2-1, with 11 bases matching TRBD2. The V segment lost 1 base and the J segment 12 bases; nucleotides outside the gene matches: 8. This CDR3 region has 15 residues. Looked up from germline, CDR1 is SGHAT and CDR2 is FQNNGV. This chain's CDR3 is CASSLASGRWDAQFF. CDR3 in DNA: TGTGCCAGCAGCTTAGCTAGCGGGAGGTGGGATGCGCAGTTCTTC.